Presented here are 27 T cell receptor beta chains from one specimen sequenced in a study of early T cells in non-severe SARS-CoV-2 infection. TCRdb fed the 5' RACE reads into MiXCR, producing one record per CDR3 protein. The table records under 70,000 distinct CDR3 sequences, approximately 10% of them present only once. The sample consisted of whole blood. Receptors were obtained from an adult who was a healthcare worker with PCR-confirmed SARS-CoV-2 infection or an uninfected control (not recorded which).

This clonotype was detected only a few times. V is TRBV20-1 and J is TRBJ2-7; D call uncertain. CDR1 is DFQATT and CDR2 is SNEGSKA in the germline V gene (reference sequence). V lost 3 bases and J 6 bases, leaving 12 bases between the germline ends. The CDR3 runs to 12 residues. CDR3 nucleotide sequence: TGCAGTGCTAGCCTTAGGGCAGTCGAGCAGTACTTC. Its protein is CSASLRAVEQYF.

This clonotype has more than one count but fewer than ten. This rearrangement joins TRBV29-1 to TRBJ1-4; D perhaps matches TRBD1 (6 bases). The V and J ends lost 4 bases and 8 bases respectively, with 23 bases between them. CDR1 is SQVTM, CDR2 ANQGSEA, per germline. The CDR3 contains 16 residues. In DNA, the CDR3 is TGCAGCGTTGCGAAGGGGGTTCGGGGGCTAGAGGAAAAACTGTTTTTT. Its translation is CSVAKGVRGLEEKLFF.

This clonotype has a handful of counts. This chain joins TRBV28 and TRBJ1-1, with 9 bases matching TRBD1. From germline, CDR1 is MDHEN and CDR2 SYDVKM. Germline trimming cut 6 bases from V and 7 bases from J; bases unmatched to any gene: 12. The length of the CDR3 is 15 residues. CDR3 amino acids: CASRQGTGRFGEAFF. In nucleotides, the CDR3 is TGTGCCAGCAGACAGGGGACAGGGCGCTTTGGTGAAGCTTTCTTT. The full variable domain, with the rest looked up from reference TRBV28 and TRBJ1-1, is DVKVTQSSRYLVKRTGEKVFLECVQDMDHENMFWYRQDPGLGLRLIYFSYDVKMKEKGDIPEGYSVSREKKERFSLILESASTNQTSMYLCASRQGTGRFGEAFFGQGTRLTVV.

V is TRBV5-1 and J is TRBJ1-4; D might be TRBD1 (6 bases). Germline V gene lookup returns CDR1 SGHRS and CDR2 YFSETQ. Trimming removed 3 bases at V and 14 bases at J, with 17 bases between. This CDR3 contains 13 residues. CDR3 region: CASSSDPRRGLFF. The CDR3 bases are TGCGCCAGCAGCTCCGATCCTAGAAGGGGGCTGTTTTTT.

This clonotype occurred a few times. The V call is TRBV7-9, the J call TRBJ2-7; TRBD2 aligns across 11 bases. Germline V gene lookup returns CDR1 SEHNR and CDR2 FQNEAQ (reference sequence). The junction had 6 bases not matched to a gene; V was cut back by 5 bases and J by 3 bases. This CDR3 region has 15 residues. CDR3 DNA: TGTGCCAGCAGCATAGGACTAGCGGGTATCTACGAGCAGTACTTC. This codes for CASSIGLAGIYEQYF. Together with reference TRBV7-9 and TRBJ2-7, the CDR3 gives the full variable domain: DTGVSQNPRHKITKRGQNVTFRCDPISEHNRLYWYRQTLGQGPEFLTYFQNEAQLEKSRLLSDRFSAERPKGSFSTLEIQRTEQGDSAMYLCASSIGLAGIYEQYFGPGTRLTVT.

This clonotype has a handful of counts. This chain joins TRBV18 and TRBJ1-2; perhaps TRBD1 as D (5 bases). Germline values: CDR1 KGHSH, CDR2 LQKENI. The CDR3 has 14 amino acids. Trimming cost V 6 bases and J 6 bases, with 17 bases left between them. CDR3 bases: TGTGCCAGCTCGCCGGATGAAGGGGCCGATGGCTACACCTTC. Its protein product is CASSPDEGADGYTF.

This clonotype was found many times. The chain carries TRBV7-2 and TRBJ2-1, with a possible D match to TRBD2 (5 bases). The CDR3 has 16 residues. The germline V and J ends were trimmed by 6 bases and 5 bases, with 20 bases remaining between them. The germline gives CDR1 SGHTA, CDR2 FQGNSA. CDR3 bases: TGTGCCAGCAGGGCGAGATCGGGCGGGTCTCACAATGAGCAGTTCTTC. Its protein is CASRARSGGSHNEQFF.

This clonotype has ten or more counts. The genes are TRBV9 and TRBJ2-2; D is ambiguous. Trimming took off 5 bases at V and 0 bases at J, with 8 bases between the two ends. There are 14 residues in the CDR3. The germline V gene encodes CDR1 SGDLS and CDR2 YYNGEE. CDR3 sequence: CASREGPNTGELFF. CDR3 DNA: TGTGCCAGCAGAGAAGGCCCGAACACCGGGGAGCTGTTTTTT.

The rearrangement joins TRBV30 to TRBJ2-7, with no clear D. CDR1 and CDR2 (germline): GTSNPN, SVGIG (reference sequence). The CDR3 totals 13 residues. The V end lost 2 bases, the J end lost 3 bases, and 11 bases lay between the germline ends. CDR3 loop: CAWSLTYRYEQYF. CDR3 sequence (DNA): TGTGCCTGGAGTTTGACATACCGCTACGAGCAGTACTTC.

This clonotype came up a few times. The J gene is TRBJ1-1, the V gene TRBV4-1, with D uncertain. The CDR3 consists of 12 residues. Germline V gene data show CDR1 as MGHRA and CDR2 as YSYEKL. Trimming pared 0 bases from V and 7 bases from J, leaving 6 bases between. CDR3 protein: CASSQDRVEAFF. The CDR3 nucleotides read TGCGCCAGCAGCCAAGATAGAGTTGAAGCTTTCTTT.

CDR3 residues: CASSQTGALPDTQYF. In DNA form, the CDR3 reads TGTGCCAGCAGCCAAACAGGGGCGTTACCAGATACGCAGTATTTT. The gene calls are TRBV3-1 and TRBJ2-3; TRBD1 agrees at 7 bases. Trimming removed 2 bases from V and 4 bases from J; junction bases left unmatched: 6. CDR3 length: 15 amino acids. CDR1 and CDR2 (germline): LGHDT, YNNKEL (reference sequence).

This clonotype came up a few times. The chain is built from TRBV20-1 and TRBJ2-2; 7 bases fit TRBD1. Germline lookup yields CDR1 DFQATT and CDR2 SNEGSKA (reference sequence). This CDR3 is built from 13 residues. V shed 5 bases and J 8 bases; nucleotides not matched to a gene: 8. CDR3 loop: CSAPQQGSGELFF. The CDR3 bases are TGCAGTGCTCCTCAACAGGGGTCGGGGGAGCTGTTTTTT.

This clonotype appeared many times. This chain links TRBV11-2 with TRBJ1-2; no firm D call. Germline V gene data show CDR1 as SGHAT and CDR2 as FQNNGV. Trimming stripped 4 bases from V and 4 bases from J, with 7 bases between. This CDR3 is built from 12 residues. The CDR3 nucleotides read TGTGCCAGCAGCTCTGGAACCTATGGCTACACCTTC. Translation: CASSSGTYGYTF.

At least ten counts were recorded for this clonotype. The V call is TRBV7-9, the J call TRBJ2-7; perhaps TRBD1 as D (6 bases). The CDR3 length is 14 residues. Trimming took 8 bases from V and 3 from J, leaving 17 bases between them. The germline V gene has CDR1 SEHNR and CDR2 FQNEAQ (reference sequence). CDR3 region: CASFEGSGVYEQYF. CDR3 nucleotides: TGTGCCAGCTTCGAGGGCTCAGGGGTCTACGAGCAGTACTTC.

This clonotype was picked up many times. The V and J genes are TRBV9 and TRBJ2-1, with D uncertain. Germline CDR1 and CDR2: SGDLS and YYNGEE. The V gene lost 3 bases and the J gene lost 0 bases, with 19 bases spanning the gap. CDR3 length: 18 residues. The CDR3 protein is CASSGSVARTSSYNEQFF. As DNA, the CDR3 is TGTGCCAGCAGCGGGAGCGTGGCCCGAACGAGCTCCTACAATGAGCAGTTCTTC.

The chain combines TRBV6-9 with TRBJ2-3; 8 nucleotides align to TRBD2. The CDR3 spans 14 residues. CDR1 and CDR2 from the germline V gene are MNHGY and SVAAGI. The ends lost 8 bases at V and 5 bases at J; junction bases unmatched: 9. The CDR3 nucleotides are TGTGCCAGCTGCGGCGCGGGGGGTGGAGATACGCAGTATTTT. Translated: CASCGAGGGDTQYF.

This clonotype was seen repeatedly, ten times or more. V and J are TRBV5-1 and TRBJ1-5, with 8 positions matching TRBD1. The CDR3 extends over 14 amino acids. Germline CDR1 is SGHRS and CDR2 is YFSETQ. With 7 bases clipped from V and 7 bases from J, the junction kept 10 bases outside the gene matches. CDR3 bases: TGCGCCAGCGCGAAAGGACAGGGTGGCCAGCCCCAGCATTTT. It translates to CASAKGQGGQPQHF.

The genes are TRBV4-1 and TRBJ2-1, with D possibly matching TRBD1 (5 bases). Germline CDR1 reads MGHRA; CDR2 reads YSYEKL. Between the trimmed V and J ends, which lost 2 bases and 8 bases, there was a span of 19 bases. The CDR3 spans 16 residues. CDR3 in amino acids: CASSQPWAGMNDEQFF. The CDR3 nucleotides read TGCGCCAGCAGCCAACCCTGGGCAGGGATGAACGATGAGCAGTTCTTC.

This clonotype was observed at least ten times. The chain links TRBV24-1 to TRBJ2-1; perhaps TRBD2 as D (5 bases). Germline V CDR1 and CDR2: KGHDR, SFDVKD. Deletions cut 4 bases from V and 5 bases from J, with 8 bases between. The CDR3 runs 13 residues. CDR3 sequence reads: CATSEGGHNEQFF. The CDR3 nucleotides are TGTGCCACCAGTGAGGGCGGGCACAATGAGCAGTTCTTC.

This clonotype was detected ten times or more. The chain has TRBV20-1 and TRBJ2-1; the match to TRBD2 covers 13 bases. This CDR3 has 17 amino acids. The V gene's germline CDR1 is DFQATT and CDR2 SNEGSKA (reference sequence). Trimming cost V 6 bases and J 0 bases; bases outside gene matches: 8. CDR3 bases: TGCAGTGCCCCTGGGACTAGCGGGATGATCTCCTACAATGAGCAGTTCTTC. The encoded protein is CSAPGTSGMISYNEQFF.

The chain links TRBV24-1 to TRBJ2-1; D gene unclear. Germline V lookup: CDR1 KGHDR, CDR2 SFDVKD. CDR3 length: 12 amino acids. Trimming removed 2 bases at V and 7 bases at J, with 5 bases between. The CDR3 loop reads CATSDYRNEQFF. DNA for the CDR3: TGTGCCACCAGTGATTACCGAAATGAGCAGTTCTTC.

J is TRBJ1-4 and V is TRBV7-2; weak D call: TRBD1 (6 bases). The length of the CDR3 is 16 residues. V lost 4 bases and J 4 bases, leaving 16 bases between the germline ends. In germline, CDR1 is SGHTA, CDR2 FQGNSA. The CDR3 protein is CASSWAGAGNNEKLFF. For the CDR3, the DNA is TGTGCCAGCAGCTGGGCAGGGGCCGGCAATAATGAAAAACTGTTTTTT.

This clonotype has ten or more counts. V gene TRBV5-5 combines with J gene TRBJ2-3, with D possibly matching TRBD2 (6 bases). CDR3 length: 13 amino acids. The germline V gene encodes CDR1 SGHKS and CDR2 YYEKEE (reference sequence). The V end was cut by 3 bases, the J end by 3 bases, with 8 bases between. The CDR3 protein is CASSSGTTDTQYF. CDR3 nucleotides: TGTGCCAGCAGCTCCGGGACTACAGATACGCAGTATTTT.

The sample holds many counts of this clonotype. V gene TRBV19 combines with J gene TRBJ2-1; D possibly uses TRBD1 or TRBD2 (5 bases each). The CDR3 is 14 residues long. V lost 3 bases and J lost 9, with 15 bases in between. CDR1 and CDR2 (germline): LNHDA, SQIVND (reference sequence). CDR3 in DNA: TGTGCCAGTAGTATGCCCGGGGCCCAGGTTGAGCAGTTCTTC. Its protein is CASSMPGAQVEQFF.

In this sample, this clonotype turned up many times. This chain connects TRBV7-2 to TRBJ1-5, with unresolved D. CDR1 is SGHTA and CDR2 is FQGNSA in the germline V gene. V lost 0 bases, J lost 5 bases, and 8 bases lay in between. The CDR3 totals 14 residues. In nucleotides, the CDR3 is TGTGCCAGCAGCTTAGCAGCCCGGGATCAGCCCCAGCATTTT. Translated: CASSLAARDQPQHF.

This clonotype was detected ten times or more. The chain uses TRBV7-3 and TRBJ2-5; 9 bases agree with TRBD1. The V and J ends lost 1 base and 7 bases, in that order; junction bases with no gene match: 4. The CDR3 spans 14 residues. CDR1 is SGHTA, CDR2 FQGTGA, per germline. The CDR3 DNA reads TGTGCCAGCAGCTTAAAAGGACAGGGGACGACCCAGTACTTC. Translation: CASSLKGQGTTQYF. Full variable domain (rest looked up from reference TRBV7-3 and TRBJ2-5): GAGVSQTPSNKVTEKGKYVELRCDPISGHTALYWYRQSLGQGPEFLIYFQGTGAADDSGLPNDRFFAVRPEGSVSTLKIQRTERGDSAVYLCASSLKGQGTTQYFGPGTRLLVL.

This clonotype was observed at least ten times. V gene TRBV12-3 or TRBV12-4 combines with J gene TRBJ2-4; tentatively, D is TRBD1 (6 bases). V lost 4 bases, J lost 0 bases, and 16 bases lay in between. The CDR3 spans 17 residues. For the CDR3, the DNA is TGTGCCAGCAGTTCGGCAGGGGTCCCCCTAGCCAAAAACATTCAGTACTTC. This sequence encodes CASSSAGVPLAKNIQYF.